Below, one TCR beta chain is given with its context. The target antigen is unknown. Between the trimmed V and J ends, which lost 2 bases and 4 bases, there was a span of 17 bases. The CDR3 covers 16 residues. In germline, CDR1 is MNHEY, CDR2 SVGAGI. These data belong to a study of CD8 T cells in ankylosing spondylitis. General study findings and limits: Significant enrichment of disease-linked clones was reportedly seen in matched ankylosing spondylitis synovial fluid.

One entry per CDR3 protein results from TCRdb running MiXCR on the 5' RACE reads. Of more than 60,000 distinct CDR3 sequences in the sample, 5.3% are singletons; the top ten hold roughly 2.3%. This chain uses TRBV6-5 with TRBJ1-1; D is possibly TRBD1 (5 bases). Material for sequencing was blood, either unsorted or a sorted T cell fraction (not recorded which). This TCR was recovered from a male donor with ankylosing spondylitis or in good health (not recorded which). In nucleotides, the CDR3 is TGTGCCAGCAGTTACGAGTCAGTGACAGAGAGCACTGAAGCTTTCTTT. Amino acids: CASSYESVTESTEAFF.